The text below deals with one TCR beta chain. The repertoire was sequenced with immunoSEQ multiplex PCR; TCRdb's copy has only in-frame clones and lacks some. Counted here are some 120,000 clones, approximately 85% occurring once; the ten biggest clones make up about a quarter. This sample is part of a study of blood T cell repertoires in COVID-19. Whole-study context: The analysed material was cDNA or gDNA that came from T cells, B-cell-depleted T cells, or PBMCs.

Germline V gene data show CDR1 as SNHLY and CDR2 as FYNNEI. V was trimmed by 8 bases and J by 4 bases, leaving 17 bases between them. The CDR3 consists of 14 residues. This TCR came from a woman older than 75 with acute or convalescent COVID-19. This chain joins TRBV2 and TRBJ1-2; D uncertain. The sample comprised peripheral blood. CDR3: CASRLQRDSYGYTF. DNA of the CDR3: TGTGCCAGCCGTTTACAACGGGATAGCTATGGCTACACCTTC. The full variable domain, rest sourced from reference TRBV2 and TRBJ1-2, is EPEVTQTPSHQVTQMGQEVILRCVPISNHLYFYWYRQILGQKVEFLVSFYNNEISEKSEIFDDQFSVERPDGSNFTLKIRSTKLEDSAMYFCASRLQRDSYGYTFGSGTRLTVV.